One sample yielded the 14 T cell receptor beta chains listed below, sequenced in a study of cytomegalovirus exposure and HLA in healthy donors. The study ran its PCR with 60 Vbeta and 13 Jbeta primers. Measured with immunoSEQ multiplex PCR; TCRdb has only the in-frame clones, and not every one. The sample lists under 200,000 clones; roughly 72% were seen once. The sample taken for sequencing was PBMCs. Receptors originate from a man between 25 and 39 years old in good health and CMV-seronegative.

V usage is TRBV5-4 and J usage is TRBJ2-7; maybe TRBD2 (5 bases). CDR3 size: 12 residues. V was shortened by 4 bases and J by 7 bases, with 12 bases between the two germline ends. Per germline, CDR1 SGHNT and CDR2 YYREEE (reference sequence). CDR3 protein: CASSNPGWEQYF. The CDR3 bases are TGTGCCAGCAGCAACCCGGGGTGGGAGCAGTACTTC.

The V call is TRBV7-3, the J call TRBJ2-2; D may be TRBD1 (6 bases). From germline, CDR1 is SGHTA and CDR2 FQGTGA. V was clipped by 5 bases and J by 1 base, with 8 bases between them. The CDR3 length is 14 residues. CDR3 loop: CASSRQVNTGELFF. The CDR3 coding sequence is TGTGCCAGCAGCCGACAGGTGAACACCGGGGAGCTGTTTTTT.

This clone turned up a few times. This chain links TRBV7-9 with TRBJ2-2, with 10 bases lining up with TRBD2. V lost 4 bases, J lost 3 bases, and 5 bases stayed unmatched. CDR3 length equals 16 residues. Germline V gene lookup returns CDR1 SEHNR and CDR2 FQNEAQ (reference sequence). The CDR3 bases are TGTGCCAGCAGCTCCTTAGCGGGAGGCGACACCGGGGAGCTGTTTTTT. Its translation is CASSSLAGGDTGELFF.

The CDR3 loop is CASSLAPGAHFGYTF. DNA of the CDR3: TGTGCCAGCAGCTTGGCGCCAGGGGCACATTTTGGCTACACCTTC. The chain recombines TRBV5-4 with TRBJ1-2, with a weak D call TRBD1 (6 bases). The V and J ends lost 0 bases and 7 bases respectively, with 16 bases between them. The length of the CDR3 is 15 residues. The V gene's germline CDR1 is SGHNT and CDR2 YYREEE (reference sequence).

The chain is built from TRBV28 and TRBJ2-7; possible D gene TRBD2, 6 bases. The germline V gene has CDR1 MDHEN and CDR2 SYDVKM. V lost 7 bases, J lost 0 bases, and 16 bases lay in between. The CDR3 sequence is 15 residues long. CDR3 protein: CASTHSAGVSYEQYF. The CDR3 coding sequence is TGTGCCAGCACCCATTCAGCGGGTGTCTCCTACGAGCAGTACTTC.

This CDR3 is CAISESRGNSYEQYF. CDR3 nucleotides: TGTGCCATCAGTGAGTCACGGGGGAACTCCTACGAGCAGTACTTC. The genes are TRBV10-3 and TRBJ2-7; the D gene is possibly TRBD2 (6 bases). The CDR3 consists of 15 residues. The germline V and J ends were trimmed by 0 bases and 0 bases, with 9 bases remaining between them. Germline-derived CDR1 and CDR2 are ENHRY and SYGVKD.

The chain carries TRBV27 and TRBJ1-1, with D perhaps matching TRBD1 (5 bases). This CDR3 is built from 16 residues. V lost 5 bases, J lost 1 base, and 17 bases lay in between. Germline CDR1 reads MNHEY; CDR2 reads SMNVEV (reference sequence). This CDR3 is CASSPPVGGGNTEAFF. For the CDR3, the DNA is TGTGCCAGCAGTCCACCGGTTGGGGGAGGGAACACTGAAGCTTTCTTT.

This rearrangement joins TRBV28 to TRBJ1-5, with 7 bases lining up with TRBD1. V was pared by 6 bases and J by 3 bases, with 14 bases of the junction left unmatched. The germline V gene encodes CDR1 MDHEN and CDR2 SYDVKM. CDR3 length: 17 residues. The DNA of the CDR3 is TGTGCCAGCAGGCCGGACAGGTCCACTTATACCAATCAGCCCCAGCATTTT. This codes for CASRPDRSTYTNQPQHF.

V usage is TRBV19 and J usage is TRBJ1-2, with 10 bases matching TRBD1. Germline V CDR1 and CDR2: LNHDA, SQIVND (reference sequence). V lost 9 bases and J lost 2; bases outside the gene matches: 9. This CDR3 has 15 residues. This CDR3 reads CASCLADRGNYGYTF. The CDR3 nucleotides read TGTGCCAGCTGCTTAGCGGACAGGGGGAACTATGGCTACACCTTC.

The genes are TRBV5-1 and TRBJ2-7, with TRBD2 matching 9 bases. CDR3 size: 15 residues. Trimming at V came to 3 bases and at J to 5 bases, leaving 9 bases not matched to a gene. The germline V gene encodes CDR1 SGHRS and CDR2 YFSETQ. The CDR3 reads CASSYSSGTANEQYF. The CDR3 DNA reads as TGCGCCAGCAGCTACTCTAGCGGGACCGCCAACGAGCAGTACTTC.

V usage is TRBV6-5 and J usage is TRBJ2-7; tentative D call: TRBD2 (6 bases). This CDR3 is built from 14 residues. Trimming cost V 4 bases and J 4 bases, with 14 bases left between them. Per germline, CDR1 MNHEY and CDR2 SVGAGI. CDR3 sequence: CASSSSGRRYEQYF. As DNA, the CDR3 is TGTGCCAGCAGTTCGTCCGGGAGAAGATACGAGCAGTACTTC.

This clone showed up just once. This chain uses TRBV4-1 with TRBJ1-2; unclear D gene. The CDR3 consists of 15 residues. Per germline, CDR1 MGHRA and CDR2 YSYEKL. V was trimmed by 0 bases and J by 4 bases, leaving 12 bases between them. Here the CDR3 reads CASSQEGGHPYGYTF. CDR3 in DNA: TGCGCCAGCAGCCAAGAGGGAGGGCATCCCTATGGCTACACCTTC.

This chain joins TRBV9 and TRBJ2-7; D perhaps matches TRBD2 (6 bases). This CDR3 has 14 residues. CDR1 and CDR2 from the germline V gene are SGDLS and YYNGEE. Trimming pared 3 bases from V and 6 bases from J, leaving 16 bases between. The CDR3 DNA is TGTGCCAGCAGCGCTCCCCGGGACTCGGGCGAGCAGTACTTC. It specifies CASSAPRDSGEQYF.

V and J are TRBV9 and TRBJ1-2; D not certain. Germline assignment: CDR1 SGDLS and CDR2 YYNGEE. V shed 3 bases and J shed 2 bases, with 11 bases lying between them. The CDR3 is 14 amino acids. The CDR3 loop is CASSAEAENYGYTF. In DNA form, the CDR3 reads TGTGCCAGCAGCGCGGAGGCAGAAAACTATGGCTACACCTTC. Looking up the rest from reference TRBV9 and TRBJ1-2 gives the full variable domain: DSGVTQTPKHLITATGQRVTLRCSPRSGDLSVYWYQQSLDQGLQFLIQYYNGEERAKGNILERFSAQQFPDLHSELNLSSLELGDSALYFCASSAEAENYGYTFGSGTRLTVV.